This is a list of T cell receptor beta chains from one sample in a study of beta chain features in type 1 diabetes. Sequenced by immunoSEQ multiplex PCR; TCRdb stores in-frame clones only, minus some. The table lists hundreds of thousands of clones, around 15% of them singletons. Material for sequencing was naive CD4+ T cells from blood. Every receptor here comes from a man aged 18 to 30 in good health. Each CDR3 is given with its conserved first and last residue. A D gene is named only where the DNA matches it firmly. Size is stated for part of the rows, as once, few or many counts, or as a class when the clone is expanded.

length | J | size | V | D | DNA | CDR3
12 | TRBJ1-3 | few | TRBV25-1 | . | TGTGCCAGCAGTGTTTCTGGAAACACCATATATTTT | CASSVSGNTIYF
14 | TRBJ2-7 | few | TRBV2 | . | TGTGCCAGCTCCGGAAAAAGGGGGACCTACGAGCAGTACTTC | CASSGKRGTYEQYF
12 | TRBJ2-3 | . | TRBV5-1 | . | TGCGCCAGCAGCTCTAACACAGATACGCAGTATTTT | CASSSNTDTQYF
17 | TRBJ2-3 | . | TRBV9 | . | TGTGCCAGCAGCTTCGGGACTTCCAATAGGGCCACAGATACGCAGTATTTT | CASSFGTSNRATDTQYF
12 | TRBJ1-1 | . | TRBV7-2 | . | TGTGCCAGCAGCCCAACAGGACCCGAAGCTTTCTTT | CASSPTGPEAFF
11 | TRBJ1-1 | . | TRBV5-1 | . | TGCGCCAGCAGCTTGGATGGGGAAGCTTTCTTT | CASSLDGEAFF
15 | TRBJ1-5 | . | TRBV5-4 | . | TGTGCCAGCAGCTTGGCAGGGAATAGCAATCAGCCCCAGCATTTT | CASSLAGNSNQPQHF
12 | TRBJ2-1 | . | TRBV28 | TRBD2 | TGTGCCAGCTCAGGCGGGAGGCATGAGCAGTTCTTC | CASSGGRHEQFF
12 | TRBJ1-2 | . | TRBV5-6 | . | TGTGCCAGCAGCCAACCCATAGCTGGCTACACCTTC | CASSQPIAGYTF
14 | TRBJ1-5 | few | TRBV2 | . | TGTGCCAGCAGTGTAGAAGGGCCTAATCAGCCCCAGCATTTT | CASSVEGPNQPQHF
12 | TRBJ1-2 | . | TRBV28 | . | TGTGCCAGCAGTTTAAAGGACCATGGCTACACCTTC | CASSLKDHGYTF
14 | TRBJ1-5 | . | TRBV27 | TRBD1 | TGTGCCAGCAGGGGGACAGGGAGCAATCAGCCCCAGCATTTT | CASRGTGSNQPQHF
14 | TRBJ2-1 | few | TRBV6-5 | TRBD1 | TGTGCCAGCAGTCGGACAGGGGGCCGGAATGAGCAGTTCTTC | CASSRTGGRNEQFF
15 | TRBJ2-1 | few | TRBV6-4 | . | TGTGCCAGCAGTGACCAGGGTGGGGGTTTCAATGAGCAGTTCTTC | CASSDQGGGFNEQFF
14 | TRBJ2-3 | few | TRBV6-5 | TRBD2 | TGTGCCAGCAGTTTGCCCGGGGGGGCCGGAACGCAGTATTTT | CASSLPGGAGTQYF
15 | TRBJ2-5 | . | TRBV2 | . | TGTGCCAGCAGTAGCTGGGGACTGTCGCAAGAGACCCAGTACTTC | CASSSWGLSQETQYF
17 | TRBJ1-3 | . | TRBV7-9 | . | TGTGCCAGCAGCTTAGATCGCAGGTCAAGCTCTGGAAACACCATATATTTT | CASSLDRRSSSGNTIYF
13 | TRBJ2-2 | . | TRBV11-2 | . | TGTGCCAGCAGCTTAGGGGGTCGCGGGGAGCTGTTTTTT | CASSLGGRGELFF
13 | TRBJ2-7 | . | TRBV6-5 | . | TGTGCCAGCAGTTACGGTGGAGGGGGCGCGGAGTACTTC | CASSYGGGGAEYF
14 | TRBJ2-7 | few | TRBV21-1 | . | TGTGCCAGCAGCAAAGGGGGACGGTTATACGAGCAGTACTTC | CASSKGGRLYEQYF
12 | TRBJ2-7 | . | TRBV19 | . | TGTGCCAGTAGTATAGGGGGTTACGAGCAGTACTTC | CASSIGGYEQYF
12 | TRBJ1-5 | few | TRBV27 | . | TGTGCCAGCAGTTCCCCCAATCAGCCCCAGCATTTT | CASSSPNQPQHF
16 | TRBJ2-1 | few | TRBV11-2 | TRBD1 | TGTGCCAGCAGCGTGGACAGGGGTACCCTCTACAATGAGCAGTTCTTC | CASSVDRGTLYNEQFF
14 | TRBJ1-1 | few | TRBV7-9 | . | TGTGCCAGCAGCTTTCAGGGGATGAACACTGAAGCTTTCTTT | CASSFQGMNTEAFF
14 | TRBJ2-5 | . | TRBV5-4 | . | TGTGCCAGCAGCCGACCGGGCTTCCAAGAGACCCAGTACTTC | CASSRPGFQETQYF
15 | TRBJ2-1 | few | TRBV7-3 | . | TGTGCCAGCAGTCTGACAGAAGCCTTCTACGATGAGCAGTTCTTC | CASSLTEAFYDEQFF
14 | TRBJ2-7 | . | TRBV6-1 | . | TGTGCCAGCAGACTCCAGCCCTACTCCTACGAGCAGTACTTC | CASRLQPYSYEQYF
12 | TRBJ2-4 | . | TRBV6-6 | . | TGTGCCGTCGGAGGGGCCAAAAACATTCAGTACTTC | CAVGGAKNIQYF
16 | TRBJ2-7 | . | TRBV6-6 | TRBD1 | TGTGCCAGCAGTCGAATGAACCGGGACAGGGAATACGAGCAGTACTTC | CASSRMNRDREYEQYF
13 | TRBJ1-6 | many | TRBV9 | . | TGTGCCAGCAGCGTAATGGACGGGACACCCCTCCACTTT | CASSVMDGTPLHF
13 | TRBJ2-5 | few | TRBV7-2 | . | TGTGCCAGCAGCTTAGGAGGGCGAGAGACCCAGTACTTC | CASSLGGRETQYF
12 | TRBJ2-1 | . | TRBV4-2 | . | TGTGCCAGCAGCCAAGCCCTCAATGAGCAGTTCTTC | CASSQALNEQFF
16 | TRBJ2-6 | . | TRBV5-1 | TRBD1 | TGCGCCAGCAGCAGGACAGGGCTGAGGGGGGCCAACGTCCTGACTTTC | CASSRTGLRGANVLTF
15 | TRBJ1-2 | . | TRBV6-1 | TRBD1 | TGTGCCAGCAGTGAATGGGGACAGGTCTTCTATGGCTACACCTTC | CASSEWGQVFYGYTF
16 | TRBJ2-1 | . | TRBV9 | TRBD1 | TGTGCCAGCAGCGTTAGGGGGGACAGGGGGCCCAATGAGCAGTTCTTC | CASSVRGDRGPNEQFF
12 | TRBJ1-5 | . | TRBV27 | . | TGTGCCAGCCGGGGCCTCAATCAGCCCCAGCATTTT | CASRGLNQPQHF
15 | TRBJ2-1 | . | TRBV7-8 | . | TGTGCCAGCACACCAGGGGCGGGAGTCTACAATGAGCAGTTCTTC | CASTPGAGVYNEQFF
18 | TRBJ2-6 | many | TRBV28 | . | TGTGCCAGCAGGGTGCGGGACATCGCTTCCTCTGGGGCCAACGTCCTGACTTTC | CASRVRDIASSGANVLTF
19 | TRBJ2-7 | . | TRBV5-1 | . | TGCGCCAGCAGCTTGCTATTCGGGACGCTTGGAGACGTGACCTACGAGCAGTACTTC | CASSLLFGTLGDVTYEQYF
16 | TRBJ1-5 | few | TRBV19 | TRBD1 | TGTGCCAGTAGTGCGGTCCGGGACAGGCAAATGCAGCCCCAGCATTTT | CASSAVRDRQMQPQHF
15 | TRBJ1-1 | . | TRBV6-5 | TRBD1 | TGTGCCAGCAGTTACTCATACAGGGGGCTGACTGAAGCTTTCTTT | CASSYSYRGLTEAFF
15 | TRBJ2-7 | few | TRBV15 | . | TGTGCCACCAGCGGACTCCGGGACGGCACCTACGGACAGTACTTC | CATSGLRDGTYGQYF
14 | TRBJ1-5 | few | TRBV29-1 | TRBD1 | TGCAGCGTTGGACAGGGGAGCAGCAATCAGCCCCAGCATTTT | CSVGQGSSNQPQHF
14 | TRBJ1-4 | . | TRBV4-2 | . | TGTGCCAGCAGCCGACAGCTCCAAGGGGAAAAACTGTTTTTT | CASSRQLQGEKLFF
15 | TRBJ1-2 | . | TRBV29-1 | . | TGCAGCGTCGACAAGGGGGGACCTGATGGCTATGGCTACACCTTC | CSVDKGGPDGYGYTF
12 | TRBJ2-2 | . | TRBV30 | . | TGTGCCTGGAACCCCGCGTCAGGGGAGCTGTTTTTT | CAWNPASGELFF
16 | TRBJ2-6 | few | TRBV27 | . | TGTGCCAGCAGTCCACCACGGGGCACTGGGGCCAACGTCCTGACTTTC | CASSPPRGTGANVLTF
15 | TRBJ2-3 | . | TRBV9 | . | TGTGCCAGCAGCGTAGGAGCAGTTTTCACAGATACGCAGTATTTT | CASSVGAVFTDTQYF
14 | TRBJ1-1 | few | TRBV28 | . | TGTGCCAGCAGTTTCCTAGGGGTAGGTAGTGAAGCTTTCTTT | CASSFLGVGSEAFF
16 | TRBJ2-1 | few | TRBV5-1 | TRBD2 | TGCGCCAGCAGCTTGGTAGCGGGGGAGTTTTACAATGAGCAGTTCTTC | CASSLVAGEFYNEQFF
13 | TRBJ1-1 | . | TRBV28 | TRBD1 | TGTGCCAGCAGTTTTTACAGGGGGCGCGGTGCTTTCTTT | CASSFYRGRGAFF
15 | TRBJ2-5 | . | TRBV4-1 | . | TGCGCCAGCAGGCCACTGGGGGTCTCTTCGGAGACCCAGTACTTC | CASRPLGVSSETQYF
14 | TRBJ2-3 | many | TRBV11-2 | . | TGTGCCAGCAGTCGTGGAGGGGAACGAGATACGCAGTATTTT | CASSRGGERDTQYF
14 | TRBJ2-4 | few | TRBV9 | . | TGTGCCAGCAGCGTAGGGGACGGTAAAAACATTCAGTACTTC | CASSVGDGKNIQYF
14 | TRBJ2-3 | . | TRBV5-1 | . | TGCGCCAGCAGCTTACAGGAGCCCACAGATACGCAGTATTTT | CASSLQEPTDTQYF
15 | TRBJ2-7 | . | TRBV6-6 | . | TGTGCCAGCAGTTACTCTGGGGACTCGACCTACGAGCAGTACTTC | CASSYSGDSTYEQYF
13 | TRBJ2-2 | few | TRBV6-1 | . | TGTGCCAGCAGTTCTGTCGGCCCCGGGGAGCTGTTTTTT | CASSSVGPGELFF
17 | TRBJ2-3 | . | TRBV11-3 | TRBD2 | TGTGCCAGCAGCTTAGAGGTGCTGGGAGGGAATAGAGATACGCAGTATTTT | CASSLEVLGGNRDTQYF
17 | TRBJ2-7 | . | TRBV29-1 | . | TGCAGCGTTGAAACCCGGAAAGGGAGGTCTAATTTCTACGAGCAGTACTTC | CSVETRKGRSNFYEQYF